Below are 31 T cell receptor beta chains sequenced from a single sample in a study of blood T cell repertoires in COVID-19. TCRdb's table, derived via immunoSEQ multiplex PCR, lists solely in-frame clones and lacks some. The sample consists of 70,000 or so clones, about 86% of them appearing once. Material: peripheral blood. These receptors all stem from a man aged 40-50 years with COVID-19, enrolled during active disease.

This clone has only one observation. This chain links TRBV28 with TRBJ2-7; 9 bases agree with TRBD1. Germline CDR1 MDHEN, CDR2 SYDVKM. This CDR3 contains 14 residues. V lost 6 bases to trimming and J lost 2 bases; unmatched junction nucleotides: 5. The CDR3 spells CASRGQGLTYEQYF. In DNA form, the CDR3 reads TGTGCCAGCAGGGGACAGGGATTAACCTACGAGCAGTACTTC.

V gene TRBV2 combines with J gene TRBJ2-1; D is unclear. CDR3 size: 11 residues. V shed 7 bases and J shed 7 bases, with 8 bases lying between them. From germline, CDR1 is SNHLY and CDR2 FYNNEI. This CDR3 reads CASMEWNEQFF. CDR3 in DNA: TGTGCCAGCATGGAGTGGAATGAGCAGTTCTTC.

The chain employs TRBV18 and TRBJ1-4, with TRBD1 matching over 7 bases. The V segment lost 3 bases and the J segment 7 bases; nucleotides outside the gene matches: 8. Germline V gene lookup returns CDR1 KGHSH and CDR2 LQKENI. The length of the CDR3 is 15 residues. CDR3 sequence: CASSPRDSLGEKLFF. The CDR3 coding sequence is TGTGCCAGCTCACCTCGGGACAGCCTTGGTGAAAAACTGTTTTTT.

The rearrangement links TRBV6-2 or TRBV6-3 to TRBJ2-5; 7 bases fit TRBD2. This CDR3 is built from 14 residues. The ends lost 10 bases at V and 2 bases at J; junction bases unmatched: 10. Germline V gene sequence: CDR1 MNHEY, CDR2 SVGEGT. The CDR3 reads CATSSISGQETQYF. In DNA, the CDR3 is TGTGCCACCAGCAGTATTAGCGGGCAAGAGACCCAGTACTTC.

The chain has TRBV5-1 and TRBJ1-2; the D is unclear. Germline CDR1 SGHRS, CDR2 YFSETQ. The V end was cut by 3 bases, the J end by 1 base, with 19 bases between. The CDR3 length is 17 residues. Here the CDR3 reads CASSSSQGAGYNYGYTF. DNA of the CDR3: TGCGCCAGCAGCTCCTCCCAAGGTGCAGGCTATAACTATGGCTACACCTTC.

This chain connects TRBV14 to TRBJ2-7, with 11 bases lining up with TRBD1. Trimming cost V 3 bases and J 3 bases; bases outside gene matches: 7. Per germline, CDR1 SGHDN and CDR2 FVKESK. CDR3 length: 16 amino acids. The CDR3 coding sequence is TGTGCCAGCAGCCAGCATTCCGGGACAGGGGGCTACGAGCAGTACTTC. This codes for CASSQHSGTGGYEQYF.

The sample holds one count of this clone. The chain employs TRBV7-9 and TRBJ2-3; D is unclear. Trimming removed 2 bases at V and 0 bases at J, with 9 bases between. The germline CDR1 and CDR2 sequences are SEHNR and FQNEAQ (reference sequence). This CDR3 contains 15 residues. The CDR3 reads CASSLLSWSTDTQYF. CDR3 sequence (DNA): TGTGCCAGCAGCTTATTGAGCTGGAGCACAGATACGCAGTATTTT.

V gene TRBV10-3 combines with J gene TRBJ2-5; D is possibly TRBD2 (6 bases). V lost 3 bases to trimming and J lost 2 bases, with 10 bases between them. Germline lookup yields CDR1 ENHRY and CDR2 SYGVKD. CDR3 size: 14 residues. CDR3 in DNA: TGTGCCATCAGTGACCTCGGGGGACAAGAGACCCAGTACTTC. Translated, it gives CAISDLGGQETQYF.

The genes are TRBV5-6 and TRBJ2-3; TRBD1 agrees at 8 bases. V was clipped by 0 bases and J by 5 bases; unmatched bases: 5. Germline lookup yields CDR1 SGHDT and CDR2 YYEEEE. The CDR3 sequence is 15 residues long. CDR3 DNA: TGTGCCAGCAGCTTGGGGACAGGGACGGGAGATACGCAGTATTTT. Protein sequence: CASSLGTGTGDTQYF.

This clone was observed a single time. V usage is TRBV6-2 or TRBV6-3 and J usage is TRBJ1-1; possibly TRBD1 for D (6 bases). V lost 0 bases and J lost 6, with 11 bases in between. The CDR3 runs to 14 residues. Per germline, CDR1 MNHEY and CDR2 SVGEGT. In nucleotides, the CDR3 is TGTGCCAGCAGTTACTCGGGAGGGGGTTCTGAAGCTTTCTTT. Translated, it gives CASSYSGGGSEAFF.

This clone was seen a few times. This sequence joins TRBV10-3 and TRBJ2-2, with 10 bases fitting TRBD1. The CDR3 spans 16 residues. Germline CDR1 is ENHRY and CDR2 is SYGVKD. The junction had 6 bases not matched to a gene; V was cut back by 4 bases and J by 4 bases. The CDR3 coding sequence is TGTGCCATCAGTGCTGGGACAGGGGATTTCACCGGGGAGCTGTTTTTT. Translation: CAISAGTGDFTGELFF.

The rearrangement links TRBV3-1 (or the pseudogene TRBV3-2) to TRBJ2-7, with D unresolved. Germline V gives CDR1 LGHDT, CDR2 YNNKEL (reference sequence). V lost 2 bases, J lost 3 bases, and 17 bases lay in between. CDR3 length: 16 residues. The CDR3 DNA follows: TGTGCCAGCAGCCAAATGGCAGGCGCTCCCCTCTACGAGCAGTACTTC. This codes for CASSQMAGAPLYEQYF.

The gene calls are TRBV3-1 (or the pseudogene TRBV3-2) and TRBJ2-3; TRBD2 matches 9 bases. Trimming removed 4 bases from V and 3 bases from J; junction bases left unmatched: 8. Looked up from germline, CDR1 is LGHDT and CDR2 is YNNKEL (reference sequence). The CDR3 runs to 16 residues. In nucleotides, the CDR3 is TGTGCCAGCAGCCTCCGGGCGGGGGGGCCGACAGATACGCAGTATTTT. Encoded protein: CASSLRAGGPTDTQYF.

The chain carries TRBV20-1 and TRBJ2-1; D is unresolved. CDR3 length: 11 residues. Trimming pared 0 bases from V and 12 bases from J, leaving 9 bases between. The germline CDR1 and CDR2 sequences are DFQATT and SNEGSKA (reference sequence). CDR3 amino acids: CSARDSNAQFF. For the CDR3, the DNA is TGCAGTGCTAGAGATTCTAACGCGCAGTTCTTC.

This clone has a handful of counts. The chain has TRBV6-1 and TRBJ1-1; D not resolved. Trimming removed 2 bases at V and 4 bases at J, with 14 bases between. The germline gives CDR1 MNHNS, CDR2 SASEGT. CDR3 length: 15 residues. CDR3 nucleotides: TGTGCCAGCAGTGAACTAAAAGGTGGGAGCACTGAAGCTTTCTTT. This gives the protein CASSELKGGSTEAFF.

The chain couples TRBV30 to TRBJ2-4; TRBD2 is a possible D gene (5 bases). V was trimmed by 1 base and J by 5 bases, leaving 6 bases between them. Germline CDR1 GTSNPN, CDR2 SVGIG (reference sequence). There are 12 residues in the CDR3. DNA for the CDR3: TGTGCCTGGAGTGGCGGGCAAAACATTCAGTACTTC. Translating gives CAWSGGQNIQYF.

The V and J genes are TRBV10-3 and TRBJ1-4; 9 bases are shared with TRBD1. The germline V gene encodes CDR1 ENHRY and CDR2 SYGVKD. This CDR3 is 15 amino acids long. V shed 5 bases and J 5 bases; nucleotides not matched to a gene: 6. The DNA for the CDR3 is TGTGCCATCAGTAAAACAGGGGGCGGAAATGAAAAACTGTTTTTT. This translates into CAISKTGGGNEKLFF.

CDR3 protein: CASSPGAGAGGRLYEQYF. CDR3 nucleotides: TGTGCCAGCAGCCCGGGGGCAGGGGCGGGGGGCCGACTCTACGAGCAGTACTTC. The chain joins TRBV28 to TRBJ2-7; TRBD2 aligns across 8 bases. CDR1 is MDHEN and CDR2 is SYDVKM in the germline V gene. J gave up 3 bases and V 6 bases, and 19 bases lay outside the gene matches. The CDR3 spans 18 residues.

This chain uses TRBV29-1 with TRBJ1-1; D gene uncertain. Germline V CDR1 and CDR2: SQVTM, ANQGSEA. CDR3 size: 10 residues. Deletions cut 2 bases from V and 8 bases from J, with 6 bases between. CDR3 DNA sequence: TGCAGCGTTGAATATACAGAAGCTTTCTTT. Its translation: CSVEYTEAFF.

This clone showed up just once. The V gene is TRBV10-2, the J gene TRBJ2-1, with D tentatively TRBD2 (5 bases). This CDR3 has 15 residues. V lost 4 bases and J 2 bases, leaving 12 bases between the germline ends. CDR1 is WSHSY, CDR2 SAAADI, per germline. Written as DNA, the CDR3 is TGCGCCAGCAGTGGAGGAGGCGCGGCCTACAATGAGCAGTTCTTC. The encoded protein is CASSGGGAAYNEQFF.

The chain combines TRBV19 with TRBJ1-4; D is unclear. This CDR3 spans 15 amino acids. Trimming pared 2 bases from V and 4 bases from J, leaving 11 bases between. Germline V gene lookup returns CDR1 LNHDA and CDR2 SQIVND (reference sequence). CDR3 nucleotides: TGTGCCAGTAGTATAAGATCTGGGCTTAATGAAAAACTGTTTTTT. This gives the protein CASSIRSGLNEKLFF.

This chain connects TRBV7-7 to TRBJ2-2, with 13 bases identical to TRBD2. Germline V CDR1 and CDR2: SSHAT, FNYEAQ (reference sequence). This CDR3 has 16 amino acids. The ends lost 5 bases at V and 6 bases at J; junction bases unmatched: 6. The CDR3 DNA reads as TGTGCCAGCAGCCCCACTAGCGGGGGGGCCTCCGGGGAGCTGTTTTTT. Translation: CASSPTSGGASGELFF.

The J gene is TRBJ1-2, the V gene TRBV5-4, with 11 positions matching TRBD1. The V and J ends lost 4 bases and 8 bases, in that order; junction bases with no gene match: 10. The CDR3 sequence is 15 residues long. CDR1 is SGHNT, CDR2 YYREEE, per germline (reference sequence). The DNA for the CDR3 is TGTGCCAGCAGCCAAACCGGACAGGGGGCGGAAGGCTACACCTTC. Amino acids: CASSQTGQGAEGYTF.

This sequence joins TRBV19 and TRBJ1-6; 7 bases line up with TRBD1. V gave up 2 bases and J gave up 4 bases; unmatched junction bases: 2. CDR1 and CDR2 from the germline V gene are LNHDA and SQIVND (reference sequence). The CDR3 has 15 amino acids. The CDR3 reads CASSIRGQYNSPLHF. The CDR3 coding sequence is TGTGCCAGTAGTATAAGGGGACAGTATAATTCACCCCTCCACTTT. Based on the CDR3 plus reference TRBV19 and TRBJ1-6, the full variable domain is DGGITQSPKYLFRKEGQNVTLSCEQNLNHDAMYWYRQDPGQGLRLIYYSQIVNDFQKGDIAEGYSVSREKKESFPLTVTSAQKNPTAFYLCASSIRGQYNSPLHFGNGTRLTVT.

V usage is TRBV30 and J usage is TRBJ2-7; 7 bases are shared with TRBD1. The germline V gene encodes CDR1 GTSNPN and CDR2 SVGIG (reference sequence). V was pared by 8 bases and J by 1 base, with 5 bases of the junction left unmatched. The CDR3 sequence is 12 residues long. The CDR3 is CARSGQSYEQYF. In DNA, the CDR3 is TGTGCCCGATCGGGACAGTCCTACGAGCAGTACTTC.

The J gene is TRBJ2-7, the V gene TRBV27; no clear D gene. With 5 bases removed from V and 6 bases from J, the gap between germline ends came to 17 bases. The CDR3 has 14 amino acids. From germline, CDR1 is MNHEY and CDR2 SMNVEV (reference sequence). CDR3 region: CASSPRSKGLEQYF. Here the CDR3 DNA reads TGTGCCAGCAGTCCGAGGTCCAAAGGCCTCGAGCAGTACTTC.

The genes are TRBV5-6 and TRBJ1-1; TRBD1 agrees at 8 bases. The CDR3 is 14 amino acids. CDR1 is SGHDT and CDR2 is YYEEEE in the germline V gene. J lost 11 bases, V lost 0 bases, and 9 bases had no gene match. The CDR3 nucleotides read TGTGCCAGCAGCTTGGGGGGACAGGCCCCCTGGGCTTTCTTT. Encoded protein: CASSLGGQAPWAFF.

This rearrangement joins TRBV30 to TRBJ1-3; D is undetermined. The CDR3 sequence is 11 residues long. V shed 5 bases and J shed 0 bases, with 2 bases lying between them. Germline CDR1 reads GTSNPN; CDR2 reads SVGIG (reference sequence). DNA of the CDR3: TGTGCCTGGTACTCTGGAAACACCATATATTTT. This codes for CAWYSGNTIYF. The whole variable domain, filled in from reference TRBV30 and TRBJ1-3, reads SQTIHQWPATLVQPVGSPLSLECTVEGTSNPNLYWYRQAAGRGLQLLFYSVGIGQISSEVPQNLSASRPQDRQFILSSKKLLLSDSGFYLCAWYSGNTIYFGEGSWLTVV.

V gene TRBV28 combines with J gene TRBJ1-1; tentative D call: TRBD1 (5 bases). This CDR3 contains 15 residues. Trimming stripped 3 bases from V and 0 bases from J, with 11 bases between. Germline lookup yields CDR1 MDHEN and CDR2 SYDVKM. The DNA of the CDR3 is TGTGCCAGCAGTTTCGGGGGGTACATGAACACTGAAGCTTTCTTT. Its protein product is CASSFGGYMNTEAFF. Full variable domain (missing parts from reference TRBV28 and TRBJ1-1): DVKVTQSSRYLVKRTGEKVFLECVQDMDHENMFWYRQDPGLGLRLIYFSYDVKMKEKGDIPEGYSVSREKKERFSLILESASTNQTSMYLCASSFGGYMNTEAFFGQGTRLTVV.

The J gene is TRBJ2-1, the V gene TRBV18, with a weak D call TRBD1 (5 bases). The CDR3 covers 15 residues. With 2 bases removed from V and 5 bases from J, the gap between germline ends came to 13 bases. The germline V gene has CDR1 KGHSH and CDR2 LQKENI. The DNA for the CDR3 is TGTGCCAGCTCACCAACCTTCTCCAGGGACAATGAGCAGTTCTTC. This codes for CASSPTFSRDNEQFF.

This chain links TRBV28 with TRBJ2-1, with D possibly being TRBD1 (5 bases). The CDR3 extends over 15 amino acids. V was clipped by 3 bases and J by 5 bases, with 14 bases between them. Germline V lookup: CDR1 MDHEN, CDR2 SYDVKM. CDR3 coding DNA: TGTGCCAGCAGTTTCCCCAGGGTAGGGAACAATGAGCAGTTCTTC. Encoded protein: CASSFPRVGNNEQFF.